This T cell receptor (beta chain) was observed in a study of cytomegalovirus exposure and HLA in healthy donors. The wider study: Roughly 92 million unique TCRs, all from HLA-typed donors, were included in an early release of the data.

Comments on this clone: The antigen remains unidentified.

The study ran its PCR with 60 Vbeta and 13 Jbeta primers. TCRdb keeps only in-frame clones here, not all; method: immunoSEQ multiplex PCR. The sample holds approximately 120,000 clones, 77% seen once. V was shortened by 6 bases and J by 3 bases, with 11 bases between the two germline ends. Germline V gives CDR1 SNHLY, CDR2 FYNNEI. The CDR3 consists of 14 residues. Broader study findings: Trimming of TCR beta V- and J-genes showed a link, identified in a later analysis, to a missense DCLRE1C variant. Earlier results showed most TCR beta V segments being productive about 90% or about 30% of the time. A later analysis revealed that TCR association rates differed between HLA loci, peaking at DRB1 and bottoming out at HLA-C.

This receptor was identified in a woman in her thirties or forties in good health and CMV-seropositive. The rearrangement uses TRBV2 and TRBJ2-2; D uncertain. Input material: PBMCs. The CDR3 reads CASRQDSYTGELFF. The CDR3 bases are TGTGCCAGCAGACAAGACTCCTACACCGGGGAGCTGTTTTTT.